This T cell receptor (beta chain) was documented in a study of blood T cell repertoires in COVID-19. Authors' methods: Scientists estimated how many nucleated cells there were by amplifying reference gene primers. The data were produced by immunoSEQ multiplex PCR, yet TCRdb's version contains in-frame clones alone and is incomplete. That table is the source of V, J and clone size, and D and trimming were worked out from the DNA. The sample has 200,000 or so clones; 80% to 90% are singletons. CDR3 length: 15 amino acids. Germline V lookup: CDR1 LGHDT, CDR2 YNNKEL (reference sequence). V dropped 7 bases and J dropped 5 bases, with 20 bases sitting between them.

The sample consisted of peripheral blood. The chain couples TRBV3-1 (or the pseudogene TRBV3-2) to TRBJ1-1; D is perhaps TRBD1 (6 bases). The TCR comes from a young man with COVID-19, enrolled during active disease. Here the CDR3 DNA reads TGTGCCAGCACCCTGATGGGGGGGCCTAGGACTGAAGCTTTCTTT. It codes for CASTLMGGPRTEAFF.